This passage covers 23 T cell receptor beta chains from one sample sequenced in a study of T cell repertoires in cytomegalovirus infection. In TCRdb, the reads were re-called with MiXCR into one record per CDR3 protein. In the table there are around 290,000 distinct CDR3 sequences, about 26% of which are singletons. Material: PBMCs. The receptors here all came from a human donor in good health (CMV status not recorded). Some clones in this sample may be carry-over from other donors' samples.

This clonotype has only a few counts. This chain joins TRBV28 and TRBJ2-3, with D perhaps matching TRBD1 or TRBD2 (5 bases each). V was clipped by 7 bases and J by 4 bases, with 18 bases between them. CDR1 is MDHEN and CDR2 is SYDVKM in the germline V gene. This CDR3 has 15 amino acids. CDR3 loop: CASTPPRGAADTQYF. CDR3 nucleotides: TGTGCCAGCACCCCCCCTCGAGGGGCGGCAGATACGCAGTATTTT.

This clonotype showed up just once. A much larger clone lies a single base off, so this may be a read error. J is TRBJ1-5 and V is TRBV12-3 or TRBV12-4; D remains ambiguous. The CDR3 length is 15 residues. The CDR3 reads CASSFGSGANKPQHF. The CDR3 DNA reads TGTGCCAGCAGTTTCGGGTCAGGCGCCAATAAGCCCCAGCATTTT.

This clonotype was counted at least ten times. This CDR3 reads CASSPDRSEQYF. In DNA form, the CDR3 reads TGTGCCAGCAGTCCCGACCGGTCGGAGCAGTATTTT. The rearrangement links TRBV12-3 or TRBV12-4 to TRBJ2-3; D unclear. CDR3 length equals 12 residues. V was shortened by 5 bases and J by 11 bases, with 14 bases between the two germline ends.

This chain uses TRBV23-1 with TRBJ2-1; 7 bases are a match to TRBD1. TRBV23-1 belongs to the ORF category, with a function that is uncertain. After removal of 8 bases from V and 5 bases from J, the junction contained 6 bases not matched to a gene. CDR3 length equals 13 residues. Here the CDR3 DNA reads TGCGCCAGCCTGGGACAGACCGACAATGAGCAGTTCTTC. Translated, it gives CASLGQTDNEQFF.

The chain combines TRBV24-1 with TRBJ2-7, with D uncertain. The CDR3 consists of 11 residues. Looked up from germline, CDR1 is KGHDR and CDR2 is SFDVKD. V dropped 4 bases and J dropped 9 bases, with 9 bases sitting between them. Here the CDR3 reads CATSDGPGQYF. Here the CDR3 DNA reads TGTGCCACCAGTGACGGGCCCGGGCAGTACTTC.

The sample holds a few counts of this clonotype. V and J are TRBV28 and TRBJ2-3; perhaps TRBD2 as D (6 bases). CDR1 and CDR2 from the germline V gene are MDHEN and SYDVKM. V was clipped by 2 bases and J by 4 bases, with 10 bases between them. This CDR3 contains 14 residues. CDR3 sequence: CASSLGGVPDTQYF. The CDR3 region has the DNA TGTGCCAGCAGTTTAGGAGGGGTGCCAGATACGCAGTATTTT.

This clonotype was seen at least ten times. The chain combines TRBV7-2 with TRBJ2-1; no reliable D call. This CDR3 spans 14 amino acids. CDR1 is SGHTA, CDR2 FQGNSA, per germline. V lost 1 base and J 4 bases, leaving 8 bases between the germline ends. CDR3 bases: TGTGCCAGCAGCTTAGTTCAAAGATACAATGAGCAGTTCTTC. This translates into CASSLVQRYNEQFF.

This clonotype was detected a few times. This sequence joins TRBV5-4 and TRBJ1-6; 7 bases are shared with TRBD1. This CDR3 contains 14 residues. Germline CDR1 is SGHNT and CDR2 is YYREEE (reference sequence). After removal of 2 bases from V and 14 bases from J, the junction contained 10 bases not matched to a gene. In DNA form, the CDR3 reads TGTGCCAGCAGCTTTTCACAGGGGTTTTCGGCCCTCCACTTT. This translates into CASSFSQGFSALHF.

In its sample, this clonotype was seen many times. V is TRBV28 and J is TRBJ2-3; TRBD2 agrees at 8 bases. Germline lookup yields CDR1 MDHEN and CDR2 SYDVKM. With V trimmed by 11 bases and J by 2 bases, 3 bases remained unmatched. CDR3 length: 12 residues. This CDR3 is CAAGGHTDTQYF. The CDR3 nucleotides read TGTGCCGCGGGGGGACACACAGATACGCAGTATTTT.

The rearrangement joins TRBV28 to TRBJ1-1; TRBD1 aligns across 8 bases. The CDR3 totals 18 residues. V shed 5 bases and J 0 bases; nucleotides not matched to a gene: 14. Germline V gene lookup returns CDR1 MDHEN and CDR2 SYDVKM. CDR3 sequence: CASSTVGWTGNMNTEAFF. The CDR3 nucleotides are TGTGCCAGCAGTACCGTGGGGTGGACAGGGAACATGAACACTGAAGCTTTCTTT.

This sequence joins TRBV7-3 and TRBJ1-1; possible D gene TRBD1, 6 bases. The CDR3 consists of 16 residues. Trimming shortened V by 5 bases and J by 7 bases, and 23 bases separated the two germline ends. CDR1 and CDR2 (germline): SGHTA, FQGTGA. The CDR3 nucleotides read TGTGCCAGCAGCCAAGGCGGGGGCAGGGATTGGAGTGAAGCTTTCTTT. This codes for CASSQGGGRDWSEAFF.

This clonotype was seen many times. The CDR3 coding sequence is TGTGCCAGCAGCGTCGCCAGTGGATCTACGAACACTGAAGCTTTCTTT. Amino acids: CASSVASGSTNTEAFF. The V call is TRBV11-2, the J call TRBJ1-1; D not certain. Trimming removed 5 bases at V and 1 base at J, with 17 bases between. Germline V gene sequence: CDR1 SGHAT, CDR2 FQNNGV. The CDR3 consists of 16 residues.

This clonotype came up a few times. The gene calls are TRBV28 and TRBJ1-2; 7 nucleotides align to TRBD1. There are 13 residues in the CDR3. V gave up 5 bases and J gave up 5 bases; unmatched junction bases: 5. The germline V gene has CDR1 MDHEN and CDR2 SYDVKM. The CDR3 loop is CASSRDSTYGYTF. Here the CDR3 DNA reads TGTGCCAGCAGTCGGGACAGCACTTATGGCTACACCTTC.

The V gene is TRBV29-1, the J gene TRBJ2-2, with unresolved D. V gave up 5 bases and J gave up 6 bases, with 10 bases separating them. The V gene's germline CDR1 is SQVTM and CDR2 ANQGSEA. CDR3 length: 12 residues. CDR3 sequence reads: CSVSSMAGELFF. For the CDR3, the DNA is TGCAGCGTTTCATCTATGGCCGGGGAGCTGTTTTTT.

This clonotype was seen only a few times. The chain employs TRBV12-3 or TRBV12-4 and TRBJ1-5, with D tentatively TRBD1 (5 bases). The CDR3 covers 17 residues. The ends were cut back, 5 bases at V and 2 bases at J, with 19 bases in the middle. CDR3 nucleotides: TGTGCCAGCAGTCCCGGAATTGGGGACGGACGCAATCAGCCCCAGCATTTT. Translation gives CASSPGIGDGRNQPQHF.

This clonotype was seen ten or more times. The chain combines TRBV7-2 with TRBJ2-1, with 7 bases identical to TRBD2. Trimming took 1 base from V and 3 from J; bases not matched to a gene: 6. Germline V gene lookup returns CDR1 SGHTA and CDR2 FQGNSA. The CDR3 contains 16 residues. CDR3: CASSLDVTSYYNEQFF. The CDR3 DNA reads as TGTGCCAGCAGCTTAGATGTGACTAGCTACTACAATGAGCAGTTCTTC.

This clonotype was counted a few times. The rearrangement joins TRBV19 to TRBJ2-1, with unresolved D. This CDR3 is 11 amino acids long. Deletions cut 1 base from V and 9 bases from J, with 4 bases between. Germline CDR1 is LNHDA and CDR2 is SQIVND (reference sequence). CDR3 in amino acids: CASSIAGEQFF. In DNA, the CDR3 is TGTGCCAGTAGTATAGCGGGTGAGCAGTTCTTC.

This clonotype came up many times. V usage is TRBV6-6 and J usage is TRBJ2-5, with unresolved D. Trimming shortened V by 6 bases and J by 4 bases, and 24 bases separated the two germline ends. Germline values: CDR1 MNHNY, CDR2 SVGAGI (reference sequence). CDR3 length: 17 residues. The CDR3 loop is CASRREKSRGLPETQYF. The CDR3 region has the DNA TGTGCCAGCAGACGAGAAAAGTCAAGAGGTCTCCCAGAGACCCAGTACTTC.

This clonotype was counted ten times or more. J is TRBJ1-6 and V is TRBV7-6; 9 nucleotides line up with TRBD1. The CDR3 has 20 residues. Germline values: CDR1 SGHVS, CDR2 FNYEAQ. Trimming took 2 bases from V and 9 from J; bases not matched to a gene: 20. CDR3 DNA sequence: TGTGCCAGCAGCTTACTCCCAAAACAACAACCGGGACAGGGTTTTTCACCCCTCCACTTT. Its protein product is CASSLLPKQQPGQGFSPLHF.

This clonotype was seen only a few times. The rearrangement joins TRBV2 to TRBJ2-4; unclear D gene. The germline CDR1 and CDR2 sequences are SNHLY and FYNNEI. V was clipped by 3 bases and J by 8 bases, with 11 bases between them. This CDR3 spans 13 amino acids. The CDR3 protein is CASSDGRKDIQYF. The CDR3 bases are TGTGCCAGCAGTGACGGCAGGAAGGACATTCAGTACTTC.

This chain joins TRBV29-1 and TRBJ2-3, with 9 bases identical to TRBD2. V was pared by 8 bases and J by 10 bases, with 10 bases of the junction left unmatched. Germline V gene lookup returns CDR1 SQVTM and CDR2 ANQGSEA. The CDR3 is made up of 12 amino acids. CDR3 sequence (DNA): TGCAGCTCTAGCGGGGCCGCAGAGGCGCAGTATTTT. This sequence encodes CSSSGAAEAQYF.

In its sample, this clonotype was seen many times. The V call is TRBV7-9, the J call TRBJ2-1; D possibly corresponds to TRBD2 (5 bases). The CDR3 is 12 residues long. CDR1 and CDR2 from the germline V gene are SEHNR and FQNEAQ (reference sequence). Trimming removed 11 bases at V and 5 bases at J, with 13 bases between. CDR3 region: CACRTGDNEQFF. Written as DNA, the CDR3 is TGTGCCTGTAGGACTGGAGACAATGAGCAGTTCTTC. The full variable domain, completed using reference TRBV7-9 and TRBJ2-1, is DTGVSQNPRHKITKRGQNVTFRCDPISEHNRLYWYRQTLGQGPEFLTYFQNEAQLEKSRLLSDRFSAERPKGSFSTLEIQRTEQGDSAMYLCACRTGDNEQFFGPGTRLTVL.

This clonotype has only a few counts. This chain uses TRBV19 with TRBJ2-1, with D hard to call. The CDR3 has 12 amino acids. The germline V and J ends were trimmed by 10 bases and 7 bases, with 14 bases remaining between them. The germline gives CDR1 LNHDA, CDR2 SQIVND (reference sequence). The CDR3 protein is CATRNWGNEQFF. The CDR3 nucleotides read TGTGCCACTAGAAACTGGGGAAATGAGCAGTTCTTC. The whole variable domain, remainder taken from reference TRBV19 and TRBJ2-1, is DGGITQSPKYLFRKEGQNVTLSCEQNLNHDAMYWYRQDPGQGLRLIYYSQIVNDFQKGDIAEGYSVSREKKESFPLTVTSAQKNPTAFYLCATRNWGNEQFFGPGTRLTVL.